These 9 T cell receptor beta chains originate from one sample sequenced in a study of blood T cell repertoires in COVID-19 (dated by TCRdb to the early 2020s). Library method: the immunoSEQ multiplex PCR assay. What TCRdb holds here is the immuneACCESS table cut down to in-frame rearrangements. Part of the clones is not present; checked against another copy, under half of the missing clones reflect an unresolved V gene, and the others are unexplained. The sample profile shows a few hundred thousand clones; more than 70% of them were found once. The ten largest make up around 12% of the sample. The material sequenced was peripheral blood. All receptors come from a man at least 80 years old with acute or convalescent COVID-19.

This clone was seen only a few times. V and J are TRBV24-1 and TRBJ2-3; TRBD1 aligns across 7 bases. Germline V gene lookup returns CDR1 KGHDR and CDR2 SFDVKD. Trimming cost V 9 bases and J 0 bases; bases outside gene matches: 2. The CDR3 spans 13 residues. CDR3 region: CATGTVSTDTQYF. CDR3 nucleotides: TGTGCCACCGGGACAGTTAGCACAGATACGCAGTATTTT.

The rearrangement joins TRBV13 to TRBJ1-2; TRBD1 matches at 8 bases. The CDR3 runs to 14 residues. Germline V gene lookup returns CDR1 PRHDT and CDR2 FYEKMQ (reference sequence). V was pared by 5 bases and J by 7 bases, with 9 bases of the junction left unmatched. CDR3 amino acids: CASSVTTGGSGYTF. In DNA form, the CDR3 reads TGTGCCAGCAGCGTCACTACAGGGGGTTCTGGCTACACCTTC. Full variable domain (outside the CDR3, taken from reference TRBV13 and TRBJ1-2): AAGVIQSPRHLIKEKRETATLKCYPIPRHDTVYWYQQGPGQDPQFLISFYEKMQSDKGSIPDRFSAQQFSDYHSELNMSSLELGDSALYFCASSVTTGGSGYTFGSGTRLTVV.

The CDR3: CASSKSGGLTNTEAFF. The CDR3 DNA follows: TGTGCCAGCAGCAAATCCGGGGGGCTTACAAACACTGAAGCTTTCTTT. The chain has TRBV7-3 and TRBJ1-1, with D possibly TRBD1 on 6 matching bases. Germline CDR1 and CDR2: SGHTA and FQGTGA. Trimming took 5 bases from V and 2 from J, leaving 18 bases between them. There are 16 residues in the CDR3. Based on the CDR3 plus reference TRBV7-3 and TRBJ1-1, the full variable domain is GAGVSQTPSNKVTEKGKYVELRCDPISGHTALYWYRQSLGQGPEFLIYFQGTGAADDSGLPNDRFFAVRPEGSVSTLKIQRTERGDSAVYLCASSKSGGLTNTEAFFGQGTRLTVV.

There are a few counts of this clone. The CDR3 DNA reads TGCGCCAGCAGCCAGGAGGGACTGGCGAACACTGAAGCTTTCTTT. Translating it yields CASSQEGLANTEAFF. The rearrangement uses TRBV4-1 and TRBJ1-1; D may be TRBD1 (5 bases). Germline V gives CDR1 MGHRA, CDR2 YSYEKL. The CDR3 extends over 15 amino acids. The germline V and J ends were trimmed by 3 bases and 1 base, with 12 bases remaining between them.

The rearrangement links TRBV6-5 to TRBJ1-1, with a possible D match to TRBD1 (5 bases). The germline gives CDR1 MNHEY, CDR2 SVGAGI. The V end lost 1 base, the J end lost 4 bases, and 13 bases lay between the germline ends. This CDR3 is built from 15 residues. CDR3: CASSYFGGVTTEAFF. The CDR3 DNA is TGTGCCAGCAGTTACTTCGGAGGGGTTACCACTGAAGCTTTCTTT.

The rearrangement joins TRBV27 to TRBJ2-7, with D maybe TRBD2 (7 bases). Germline values: CDR1 MNHEY, CDR2 SMNVEV (reference sequence). The CDR3 totals 14 residues. V was shortened by 3 bases and J by 4 bases, with 13 bases between the two germline ends. CDR3 amino acids: CASSFGGREYEQYF. In DNA form, the CDR3 reads TGTGCCAGCAGTTTCGGGGGGCGTGAATACGAGCAGTACTTC.

The rearrangement joins TRBV11-1 to TRBJ2-5; weak D call: TRBD1 (6 bases). Per germline, CDR1 SGHAT and CDR2 FQDESV (reference sequence). This CDR3 comprises 13 residues. Trimming took 5 bases from V and 5 from J, leaving 12 bases between them. The CDR3 spells CASSPGVRETQYF. In DNA, the CDR3 is TGTGCCAGCAGCCCAGGGGTTCGGGAGACCCAGTACTTC.

The gene calls are TRBV7-8 and TRBJ2-7, with D possibly being TRBD2 (6 bases). The V gene lost 6 bases and the J gene lost 2 bases, with 8 bases spanning the gap. This CDR3 is built from 12 residues. Germline assignment: CDR1 SGHVS and CDR2 FQNEAQ. CDR3 DNA: TGTGCCAGCAGTAGCGGTACCTACGAGCAGTACTTC. Residues: CASSSGTYEQYF.

CDR3 sequence (DNA): TGTGCCAGCAGCTTTACAGGGGTGTTCACTGAAGCTTTCTTT. Translation gives CASSFTGVFTEAFF. The genes are TRBV14 and TRBJ1-1, with 7 bases that match TRBD1. CDR1 is SGHDN, CDR2 FVKESK, per germline. The CDR3 covers 14 residues. The junction had 7 bases not matched to a gene; V was cut back by 5 bases and J by 4 bases.